This record concerns one T cell receptor beta chain sequence. As yet, its antigen is unknown. CDR1 and CDR2 from the germline V gene are SGHRS and YFSETQ. After removal of 2 bases from V and 0 bases from J, the junction contained 1 base not matched to a gene. This CDR3 contains 15 residues. The assay was immunoSEQ multiplex PCR, and TCRdb's table has in-frame clones only and misses some. The data show approximately 140,000 clones, more than 85% seen once. The record originates from a study of T cell responses to AZD1222 COVID-19 vaccine. Overall study findings and caveats: Among those given AZD1222, only 6 or 7 were seropositive at baseline. Nearly half of spike-specific TCRs reportedly go after variant regions that carry no mutations. Among vaccine-associated CD4 TCRs, coverage spanned spike, with dominance at 160-218 and 743-854. Two AZD1222 doses significantly raised spike-specific TCR breadth and depth over controls.

Specimen: peripheral blood, collected on day 0 of AZD1222 vaccination. J is TRBJ2-3 and V is TRBV5-1, with TRBD1 identical over 9 bases. The sequence was obtained from an adult in good health. Written as DNA, the CDR3 is TGCGCCAGCAGCTTCGGGACAGGGAGCACAGATACGCAGTATTTT. This translates into CASSFGTGSTDTQYF.